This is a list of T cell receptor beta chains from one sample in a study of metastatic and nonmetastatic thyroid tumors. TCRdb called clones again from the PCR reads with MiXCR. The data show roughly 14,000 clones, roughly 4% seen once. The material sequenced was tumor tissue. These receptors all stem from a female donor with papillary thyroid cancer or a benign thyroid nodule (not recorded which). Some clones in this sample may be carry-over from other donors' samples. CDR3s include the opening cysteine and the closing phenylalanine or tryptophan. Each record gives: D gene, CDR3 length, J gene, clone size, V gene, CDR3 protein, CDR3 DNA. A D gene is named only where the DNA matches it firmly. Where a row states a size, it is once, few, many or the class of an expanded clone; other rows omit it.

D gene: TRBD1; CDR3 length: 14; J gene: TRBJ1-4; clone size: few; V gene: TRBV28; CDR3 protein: CASSSGTGSGKLFF; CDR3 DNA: TGTGCCAGCAGCTCCGGGACAGGGTCAGGAAAACTGTTTTTT
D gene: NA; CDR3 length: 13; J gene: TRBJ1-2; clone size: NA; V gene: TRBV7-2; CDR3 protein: CASSLIPGDVYTF; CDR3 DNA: TGTGCCAGCAGCCTCATCCCGGGAGATGTCTACACCTTC
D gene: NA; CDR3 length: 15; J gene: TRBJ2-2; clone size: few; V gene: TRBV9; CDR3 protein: CASSVGGDSTGELFF; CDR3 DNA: TGTGCCAGCAGCGTAGGTGGAGATAGCACCGGGGAGCTGTTTTTT
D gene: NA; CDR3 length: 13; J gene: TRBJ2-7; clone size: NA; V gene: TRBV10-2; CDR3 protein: CASRPPGLNEQYF; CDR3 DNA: TGCGCCAGCAGGCCCCCGGGACTTAACGAGCAGTACTTC
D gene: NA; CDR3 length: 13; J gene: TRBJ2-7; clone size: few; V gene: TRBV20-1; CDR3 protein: CSAAHGKGNEQYF; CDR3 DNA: TGCAGTGCTGCACATGGAAAAGGCAACGAGCAGTACTTC
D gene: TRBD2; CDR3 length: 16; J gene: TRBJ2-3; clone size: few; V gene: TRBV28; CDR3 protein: CASSSLSGTARDTQYF; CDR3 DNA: TGTGCCAGCAGTTCGCTTAGCGGGACCGCTAGAGATACGCAGTATTTT
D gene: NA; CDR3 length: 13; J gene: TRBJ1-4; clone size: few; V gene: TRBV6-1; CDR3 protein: CASSERGVGKLFF; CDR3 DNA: TGTGCCAGCAGTGAACGAGGGGTCGGAAAACTGTTTTTT
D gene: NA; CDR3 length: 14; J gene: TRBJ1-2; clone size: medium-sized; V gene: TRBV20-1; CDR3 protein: CSARGGLSNYGYTF; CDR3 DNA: TGCAGTGCTCGGGGGGGGCTATCTAACTATGGCTACACCTTC
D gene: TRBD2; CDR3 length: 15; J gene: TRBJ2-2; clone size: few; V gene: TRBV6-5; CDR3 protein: CASSYSGLYTGELFF; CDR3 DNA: TGTGCCAGCAGTTACTCGGGACTATACACCGGGGAGCTGTTTTTT
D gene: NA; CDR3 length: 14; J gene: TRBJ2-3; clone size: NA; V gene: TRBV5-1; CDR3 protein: CASSLLAMGDTQYF; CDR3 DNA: TGCGCCAGCAGCTTGTTAGCGATGGGAGATACGCAGTATTTT
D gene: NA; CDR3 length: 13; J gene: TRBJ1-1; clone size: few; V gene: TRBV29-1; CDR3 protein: CSVGNGVGTEAFF; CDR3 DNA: TGCAGCGTTGGAAATGGGGTTGGGACTGAAGCTTTCTTT
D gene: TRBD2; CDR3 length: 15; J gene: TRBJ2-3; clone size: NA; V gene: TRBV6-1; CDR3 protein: CASNPTSGRKETQYF; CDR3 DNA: TGTGCCAGCAACCCAACTAGCGGGCGTAAAGAGACGCAGTATTTT
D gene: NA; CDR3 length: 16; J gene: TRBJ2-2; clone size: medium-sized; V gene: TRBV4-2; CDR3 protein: CASSQETRELTGELFF; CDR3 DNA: TGTGCCAGCAGCCAAGAGACGAGGGAACTCACCGGGGAGCTGTTTTTT
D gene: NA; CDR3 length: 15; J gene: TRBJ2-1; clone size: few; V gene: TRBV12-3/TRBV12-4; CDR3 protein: CASSPSEFSYNEQFF; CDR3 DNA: TGTGCCAGCAGTCCTAGCGAGTTCTCCTACAATGAGCAGTTCTTC
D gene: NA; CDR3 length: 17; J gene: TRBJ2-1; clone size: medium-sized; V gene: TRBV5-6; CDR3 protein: CASSLSGALLAYNEQFF; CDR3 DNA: TGTGCCAGCAGCTTATCGGGGGCCCTACTTGCCTACAATGAGCAGTTCTTC
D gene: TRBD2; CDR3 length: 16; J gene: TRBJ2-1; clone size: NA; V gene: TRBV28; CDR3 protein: CASSLLGRVRYGEQFF; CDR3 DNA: TGTGCCAGCAGTTTACTTGGGAGGGTAAGGTATGGTGAGCAGTTCTTC
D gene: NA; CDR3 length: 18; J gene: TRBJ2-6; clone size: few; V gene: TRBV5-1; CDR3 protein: CASSLQVLSWTGANVLTF; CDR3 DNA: TGCGCCAGCAGCTTGCAGGTTCTGAGCTGGACTGGGGCCAACGTCCTGACTTTC
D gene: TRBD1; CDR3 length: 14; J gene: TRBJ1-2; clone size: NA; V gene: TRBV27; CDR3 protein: CASRRTGGNYGYTF; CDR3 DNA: TGTGCCAGCAGGCGGACAGGGGGGAACTATGGCTACACCTTC
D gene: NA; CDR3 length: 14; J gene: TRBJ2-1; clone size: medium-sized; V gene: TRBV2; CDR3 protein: CASRSRNGGDEQFF; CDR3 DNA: TGTGCCAGCAGATCCCGTAACGGGGGAGATGAGCAGTTCTTC
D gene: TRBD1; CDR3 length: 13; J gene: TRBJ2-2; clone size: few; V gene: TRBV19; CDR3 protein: CASSTTGAGELFF; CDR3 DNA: TGTGCCAGTAGTACGACAGGGGCCGGGGAGCTGTTTTTT
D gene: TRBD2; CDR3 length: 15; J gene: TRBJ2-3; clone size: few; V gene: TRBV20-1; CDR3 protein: CSASTAGGPSDTQYF; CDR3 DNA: TGCAGTGCTAGCACGGCGGGAGGGCCATCAGATACGCAGTATTTT
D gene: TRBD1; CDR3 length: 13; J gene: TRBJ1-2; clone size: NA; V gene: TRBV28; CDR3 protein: CASSLGQASGYTF; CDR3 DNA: TGTGCCAGCAGTTTGGGACAGGCAAGCGGCTACACCTTC
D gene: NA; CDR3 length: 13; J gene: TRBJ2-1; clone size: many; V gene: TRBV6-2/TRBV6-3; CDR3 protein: CASSSDSYNEQFF; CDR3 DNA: TGTGCCAGCAGTTCTGACTCCTACAATGAGCAGTTCTTC
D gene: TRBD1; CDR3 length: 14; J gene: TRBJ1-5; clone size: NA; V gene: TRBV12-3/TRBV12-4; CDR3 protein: CASSDHRQGQPQHF; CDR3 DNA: TGTGCCAGCAGTGATCATCGACAGGGGCAGCCCCAGCATTTT
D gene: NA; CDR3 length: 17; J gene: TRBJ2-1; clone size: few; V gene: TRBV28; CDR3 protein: CASSPSAVLLSYNEQFF; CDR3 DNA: TGTGCCAGCAGCCCCTCGGCGGTGTTATTATCCTACAATGAGCAGTTCTTC
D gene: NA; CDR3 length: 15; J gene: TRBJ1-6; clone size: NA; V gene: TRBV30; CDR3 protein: CAWSSGDNVYSPLHF; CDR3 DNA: TGTGCCTGGAGTAGTGGGGACAATGTTTACTCACCCCTCCACTTT
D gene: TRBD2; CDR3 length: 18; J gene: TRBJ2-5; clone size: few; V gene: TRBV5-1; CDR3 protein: CASSLGVLGTNSQETQYF; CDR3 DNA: TGCGCCAGCAGCTTGGGAGTTTTGGGGACTAACAGTCAAGAGACCCAGTACTTC
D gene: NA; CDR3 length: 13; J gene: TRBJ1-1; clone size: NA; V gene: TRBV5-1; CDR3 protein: CASSLAGNTEAFF; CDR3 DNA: TGTGCCAGCAGCTTGGCAGGGAACACTGAAGCTTTCTTT
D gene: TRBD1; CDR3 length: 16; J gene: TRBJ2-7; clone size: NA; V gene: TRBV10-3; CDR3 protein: CAISESKPGQIYEQYF; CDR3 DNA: TGTGCCATCAGTGAGTCGAAGCCGGGACAGATCTACGAGCAGTACTTC
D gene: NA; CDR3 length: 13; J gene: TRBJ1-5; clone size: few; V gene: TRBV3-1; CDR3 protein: CASSHGEGQPQHF; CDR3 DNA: TGTGCCAGCAGCCACGGGGAGGGCCAGCCCCAGCATTTT
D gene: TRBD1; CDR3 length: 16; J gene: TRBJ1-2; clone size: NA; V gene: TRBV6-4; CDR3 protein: CASRIPGQGPFDGYTF; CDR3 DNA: TGTGCCAGCAGGATCCCGGGACAGGGGCCTTTCGATGGCTACACCTTC
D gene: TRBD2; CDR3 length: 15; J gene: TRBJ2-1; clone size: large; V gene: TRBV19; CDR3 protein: CASSIGTSSLREQFF; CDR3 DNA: TGTGCCAGTAGTATCGGGACTAGTAGTCTTCGTGAGCAGTTCTTC
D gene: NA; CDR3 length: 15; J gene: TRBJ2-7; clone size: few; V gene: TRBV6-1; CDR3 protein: CASSAQAESSYEQYF; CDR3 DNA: TGTGCCAGCAGCGCCCAGGCGGAGAGCTCCTACGAGCAGTACTTC
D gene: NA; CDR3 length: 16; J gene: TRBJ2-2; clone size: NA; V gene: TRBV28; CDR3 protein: CASSFNPAGNTGELFF; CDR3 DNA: TGTGCCAGCAGTTTTAATCCCGCAGGGAACACCGGGGAGCTGTTTTTT
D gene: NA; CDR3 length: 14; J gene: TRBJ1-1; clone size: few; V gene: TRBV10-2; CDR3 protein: CASSEDVMNTEAFF; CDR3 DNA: TGCGCCAGCAGTGAGGACGTAATGAACACTGAAGCTTTCTTT
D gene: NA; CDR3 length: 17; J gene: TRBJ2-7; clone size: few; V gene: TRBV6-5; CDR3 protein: CASSDPSLSGVMYDQYF; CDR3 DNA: TGTGCCAGCAGTGACCCGAGCCTCTCGGGAGTCATGTACGATCAGTACTTC
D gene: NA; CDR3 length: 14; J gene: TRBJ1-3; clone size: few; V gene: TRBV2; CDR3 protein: CASRLQSSGNTIYF; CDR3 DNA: TGTGCCAGTCGACTTCAGAGCTCTGGAAACACCATATATTTT
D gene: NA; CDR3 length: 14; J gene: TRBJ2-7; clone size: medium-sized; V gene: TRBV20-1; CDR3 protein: CSARGVGSSYEQYF; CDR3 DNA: TGCAGTGCTAGAGGGGTCGGGAGCTCCTACGAGCAGTACTTC
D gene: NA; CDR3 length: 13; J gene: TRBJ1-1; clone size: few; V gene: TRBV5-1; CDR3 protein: CASTGDMNTEAFF; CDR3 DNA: TGCGCCAGCACCGGGGATATGAACACTGAAGCTTTCTTT
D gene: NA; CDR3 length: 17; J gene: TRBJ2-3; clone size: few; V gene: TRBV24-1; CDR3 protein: CATSDSTGAVKTDTQYF; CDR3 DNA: TGTGCCACCAGTGATAGCACGGGGGCAGTTAAAACAGATACGCAGTATTTT
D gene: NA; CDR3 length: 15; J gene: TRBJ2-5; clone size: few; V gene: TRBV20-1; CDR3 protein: CSARAGWDVAETQYF; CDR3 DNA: TGCAGTGCTAGAGCTGGTTGGGATGTTGCAGAGACCCAGTACTTC
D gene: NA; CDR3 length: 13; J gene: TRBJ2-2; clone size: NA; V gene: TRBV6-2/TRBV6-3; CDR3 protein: CASSVTVTGELFF; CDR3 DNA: TGTGCCAGCAGTGTGACAGTGACCGGGGAGCTGTTTTTT
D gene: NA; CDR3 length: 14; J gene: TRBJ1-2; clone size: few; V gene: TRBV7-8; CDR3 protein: CASSLHIGNYGYTF; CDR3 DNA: TGTGCCAGCAGCTTACATATCGGGAACTATGGCTACACCTTC
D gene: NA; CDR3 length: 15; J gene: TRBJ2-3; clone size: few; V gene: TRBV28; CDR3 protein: CASSPPSGHTDTQYF; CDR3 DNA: TGTGCCAGCTCTCCCCCCTCGGGGCACACAGATACGCAGTATTTT
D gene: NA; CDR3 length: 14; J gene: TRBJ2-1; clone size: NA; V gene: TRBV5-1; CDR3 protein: CASSSLGTYNEQFF; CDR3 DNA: TGCGCCAGCAGCTCCCTGGGGACTTACAATGAGCAGTTCTTC
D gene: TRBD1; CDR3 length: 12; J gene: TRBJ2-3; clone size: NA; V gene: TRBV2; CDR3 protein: CAKGDRANTQYF; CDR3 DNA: TGTGCCAAAGGAGACAGGGCAAATACGCAGTATTTT
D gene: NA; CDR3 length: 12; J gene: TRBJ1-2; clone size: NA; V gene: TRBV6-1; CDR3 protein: CASWGVGEGYTF; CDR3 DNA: TGTGCCAGCTGGGGGGTGGGAGAAGGCTACACCTTC
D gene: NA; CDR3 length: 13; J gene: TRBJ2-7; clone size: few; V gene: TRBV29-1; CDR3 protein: CSVEVGQGSKQYF; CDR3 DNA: TGCAGCGTTGAAGTGGGTCAGGGGTCGAAGCAGTACTTC